The 19 T cell receptor beta chains listed next were all sequenced from one sample in a study of blood T cell repertoires in COVID-19. Clones were read by immunoSEQ multiplex PCR, and TCRdb kept only the in-frame ones, dropping some. The repertoire includes under 200,000 clones, 82% of them detected once, and 5.2% sits in the top ten. Sequenced material: PBMCs or T cells enriched from blood (not recorded which). Receptors were obtained from a woman aged 55-69 years with acute COVID-19.

The rearrangement links TRBV4-3 to TRBJ1-2, with D uncertain. The CDR3 runs 15 residues. Trimming left V 1 base short and J 0 bases short, with 9 bases between. Germline V gives CDR1 LGHNA, CDR2 YSLEER. The CDR3 DNA reads as TGCGCCAGCAGCCAAGTGTCCGAGGCTAACTATGGCTACACCTTC. Translating it yields CASSQVSEANYGYTF.

The V call is TRBV30, the J call TRBJ2-6; D possibly corresponds to TRBD1 (6 bases). The CDR3 has 14 amino acids. In germline, CDR1 is GTSNPN, CDR2 SVGIG (reference sequence). V dropped 7 bases and J dropped 4 bases, with 14 bases sitting between them. This CDR3 reads CAFSGTSGANVLTF. The DNA of the CDR3 is TGTGCCTTTTCCGGGACATCCGGGGCCAACGTCCTGACTTTC.

The J gene is TRBJ2-3, the V gene TRBV27; TRBD1 might be the D (5 bases). The germline V and J ends were trimmed by 2 bases and 4 bases, with 10 bases remaining between them. The CDR3 covers 14 residues. Per the germline V gene, CDR1 is MNHEY and CDR2 is SMNVEV (reference sequence). The chain's CDR3 is CASSLGQGADTQYF. The CDR3 DNA reads TGTGCCAGCAGTTTAGGGCAGGGCGCAGATACGCAGTATTTT.

The J gene is TRBJ1-6, the V gene TRBV30; 8 bases are shared with TRBD1. The CDR3 consists of 14 residues. V lost 1 base to trimming and J lost 10 bases; unmatched junction nucleotides: 6. The germline CDR1 and CDR2 sequences are GTSNPN and SVGIG (reference sequence). The CDR3 coding sequence is TGTGCCTGGAGTGCTACAGGGGGATCATCACCCCTCCACTTT. It encodes CAWSATGGSSPLHF.

This clone was counted once. The genes are TRBV7-6 and TRBJ2-5, with 7 positions matching TRBD2. The CDR3 loop spans 13 amino acids. The V gene end was trimmed by 4 bases and the J gene end by 4 bases; junction bases not matched to a gene: 3. The germline gives CDR1 SGHVS, CDR2 FNYEAQ. The CDR3 protein is CASSSPGGETQYF. CDR3 nucleotide sequence: TGTGCCAGCAGCTCCCCGGGAGGAGAGACCCAGTACTTC.

The chain uses TRBV20-1 and TRBJ1-2, with a tentative D call TRBD1 (5 bases). Trimming removed 3 bases at V and 5 bases at J, with 19 bases between. This CDR3 is built from 15 residues. Germline V CDR1 and CDR2: DFQATT, SNEGSKA (reference sequence). This CDR3 is CSASHRGVLGYGYTF. CDR3 DNA: TGCAGTGCTAGTCACCGGGGGGTATTAGGGTATGGCTACACCTTC.

The chain couples TRBV6-1 to TRBJ1-4; no definite D call. This CDR3 has 18 residues. V gave up 2 bases and J gave up 0 bases, with 16 bases separating them. Germline V gives CDR1 MNHNS, CDR2 SASEGT. The CDR3 DNA reads as TGTGCCAGCAGTGAAACCGTTCGGTCTCACGCAACTAATGAAAAACTGTTTTTT. Its protein product is CASSETVRSHATNEKLFF.

The gene calls are TRBV2 and TRBJ2-1, with 10 bases fitting TRBD2. CDR3 length equals 15 residues. Unmatched junction bases numbered 6, after V lost 7 bases and J lost 3 bases. Germline assignment: CDR1 SNHLY and CDR2 FYNNEI. This chain's CDR3 is CASNPSSGGYNEQFF. In nucleotides, the CDR3 is TGTGCCAGCAATCCATCTAGCGGGGGCTACAATGAGCAGTTCTTC.

This chain joins TRBV7-8 and TRBJ1-2, with no clear D. Germline CDR1 SGHVS, CDR2 FQNEAQ. Trimming stripped 2 bases from V and 4 bases from J, with 5 bases between. This CDR3 is 12 amino acids long. The CDR3 loop reads CASSLNIYGYTF. CDR3 nucleotides: TGTGCCAGCAGCTTAAATATCTATGGCTACACCTTC.

V and J are TRBV15 and TRBJ1-4; a possible D gene is TRBD1 (5 bases). CDR3 size: 17 residues. Trimming took off 1 base at V and 7 bases at J, with 19 bases between the two ends. The germline CDR1 and CDR2 sequences are LNHNV and YYDKDF (reference sequence). The CDR3 bases are TGTGCCACCAGCAGAGGTGATCAGGGATTGAACGGTGAAAAACTGTTTTTT. Amino acid sequence: CATSRGDQGLNGEKLFF.

V and J are TRBV12-3 or TRBV12-4 and TRBJ2-1; no definite D call. The CDR3 sequence is 12 residues long. V gave up 3 bases and J gave up 5 bases, with 5 bases separating them. The CDR3 sequence is CASSFPNNEQFF. In DNA, the CDR3 is TGTGCCAGCAGTTTTCCTAACAATGAGCAGTTCTTC.

In this sample, this clone turned up once. One end of the junction does not line up with germline, which may come from a read error. This rearrangement joins TRBV5-6 to TRBJ1-1; a possible D gene is TRBD1 (6 bases). There are 16 residues in the CDR3. Germline lookup yields CDR1 SGHDT and CDR2 YYEEEE. As DNA, the CDR3 is TGTGCCAGCAGATTGGCGGGGGGGCGAGCGAACACTGAAGCTTTCTTT. Amino acids: CASRLAGGRANTEAFF.

The chain has TRBV6-2 or TRBV6-3 and TRBJ1-2; unclear D gene. The CDR3 is 14 amino acids. V was cut by 2 bases and J by 2 bases, with 9 bases left in between. The V gene's germline CDR1 is MNHEY and CDR2 SVGEGT. The CDR3 region is CASSYGQSNYGYTF. In DNA form, the CDR3 reads TGTGCCAGCAGTTACGGGCAGAGCAACTATGGCTACACCTTC.

Concerning this clone itself: Other DNA sequences of this sample code for an identical CDR3. This chain links TRBV7-2 with TRBJ1-5, with 7 bases that match TRBD1. V shed 1 base, J shed 0 bases, and the junction held 0 bases outside the gene matches. CDR3 length: 15 amino acids. CDR1 and CDR2 from the germline V gene are SGHTA and FQGNSA. CDR3 in amino acids: CASSLGDSSNQPQHF. CDR3 DNA: TGTGCCAGCAGCTTAGGGGACAGTAGCAATCAGCCCCAGCATTTT. Variable domain in full (rest from reference TRBV7-2 and TRBJ1-5): GAGVSQSPSNKVTEKGKDVELRCDPISGHTALYWYRQSLGQGLEFLIYFQGNSAPDKSGLPSDRFSAERTGGSVSTLTIQRTQQEDSAVYLCASSLGDSSNQPQHFGDGTRLSIL.

This sequence joins TRBV19 and TRBJ2-7; 8 positions match TRBD2. Germline V gives CDR1 LNHDA, CDR2 SQIVND (reference sequence). V shed 10 bases, J shed 4 bases, and the junction held 12 bases outside the gene matches. This CDR3 has 14 amino acids. CDR3 in amino acids: CATPPGGLMYEQYV. CDR3 DNA sequence: TGTGCCACTCCTCCGGGGGGGCTCATGTACGAGCAGTACGTC.

This clone was observed a single time. CDR3 protein: CASSVVERGLGGELFF. CDR3 bases: TGTGCCAGCAGCGTAGTTGAGAGGGGGTTGGGCGGGGAGCTGTTTTTT. The J gene is TRBJ2-2, the V gene TRBV9, with TRBD1 as a possible D gene (6 bases). V lost 0 bases and J 7 bases, leaving 16 bases between the germline ends. The germline V gene has CDR1 SGDLS and CDR2 YYNGEE. The CDR3 runs 16 residues. The complete variable domain, with remaining parts taken from reference TRBV9 and TRBJ2-2, reads DSGVTQTPKHLITATGQRVTLRCSPRSGDLSVYWYQQSLDQGLQFLIQYYNGEERAKGNILERFSAQQFPDLHSELNLSSLELGDSALYFCASSVVERGLGGELFFGEGSRLTVL.

The chain has TRBV2 and TRBJ1-5; D remains unclear. Germline V gene data show CDR1 as SNHLY and CDR2 as FYNNEI. V was shortened by 4 bases and J by 4 bases, with 8 bases between the two germline ends. The CDR3 length is 13 residues. This CDR3 is CASSVTPNQPQHF. CDR3 DNA: TGTGCCAGCAGTGTTACACCAAATCAGCCCCAGCATTTT.

This clone was detected only a few times. The chain joins TRBV10-2 to TRBJ2-7; D possibly corresponds to TRBD1 (5 bases). With 2 bases removed from V and 0 bases from J, the gap between germline ends came to 11 bases. There are 15 residues in the CDR3. The germline CDR1 and CDR2 sequences are WSHSY and SAAADI. The CDR3 coding sequence is TGCGCCAGCAGTGAGGGCGCAGGGTTCTCCTACGAGCAGTACGTC. The encoded protein is CASSEGAGFSYEQYV.

The chain carries TRBV19 and TRBJ1-2; D may be TRBD1 (5 bases). Germline CDR1 is LNHDA and CDR2 is SQIVND (reference sequence). The V and J ends lost 2 bases and 6 bases respectively, with 16 bases between them. There are 15 residues in the CDR3. The CDR3 DNA is TGTGCCAGTAGTATACTCCCCGGACATCCCCATGGCTACACCTTC. It translates to CASSILPGHPHGYTF.